The subject of this entry is one TCR beta chain. The target antigen is unknown. These data belong to a study of cytomegalovirus exposure and HLA in healthy donors. At the level of the study: Sequencing of 150 million to 200 million T cells in an earlier analysis found 95 million to 120 million unique TCR beta sequences.

Overall study results and limits: Association of 16,951 TCR beta sequences with HLA alleles was found at 0.05 false discovery rate in a later analysis.

Everyone who donated was a healthy bone marrow donor. A multiplex PCR was run with 60 Vbeta primers and 13 Jbeta primers. Profiling relied on immunoSEQ multiplex PCR, and the TCRdb table lists in-frame clones only, not all of them. The table records more than 110,000 clones, 70% to 85% of them present only once. This sequence originates from a woman between 45 and 65 years old in good health and CMV-seropositive. The sample comprised PBMCs.

The CDR3 coding sequence is TGTGCCAGCAGTTACGGGTTAGAGGACGAGCAGTACTTC. Amino acids: CASSYGLEDEQYF. The rearrangement joins TRBV6-5 to TRBJ2-7; D not resolved. Trimming cost V 2 bases and J 5 bases, with 10 bases left between them. The CDR3 runs to 13 residues. Germline CDR1 is MNHEY and CDR2 is SVGAGI.